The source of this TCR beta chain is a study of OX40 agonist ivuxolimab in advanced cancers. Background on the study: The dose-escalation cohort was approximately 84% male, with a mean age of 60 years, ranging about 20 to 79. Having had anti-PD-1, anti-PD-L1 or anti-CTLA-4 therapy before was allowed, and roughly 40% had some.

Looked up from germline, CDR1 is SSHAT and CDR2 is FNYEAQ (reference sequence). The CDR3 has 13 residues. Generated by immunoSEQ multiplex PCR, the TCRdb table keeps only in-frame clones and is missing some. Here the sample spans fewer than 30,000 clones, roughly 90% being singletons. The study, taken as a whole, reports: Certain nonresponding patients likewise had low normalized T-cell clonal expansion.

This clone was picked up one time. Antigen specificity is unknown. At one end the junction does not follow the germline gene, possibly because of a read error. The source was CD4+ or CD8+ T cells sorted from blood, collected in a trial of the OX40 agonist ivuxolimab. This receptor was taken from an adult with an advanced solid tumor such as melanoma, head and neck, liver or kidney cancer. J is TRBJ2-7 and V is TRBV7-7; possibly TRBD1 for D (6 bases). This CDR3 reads CASSLDSSYEQYF. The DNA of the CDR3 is TGTGCTAGCAGCCTGGACAGCAGCTACGAGCAGTACTTC.